This T cell receptor beta chain stems from a study of graft-versus-host responses after intestinal transplantation. At the level of the study: Uniformly, recipients were administered anti-thymocyte globulin induction with subsequent tacrolimus and steroids for two to three years. Study results and caveats: Patients who carried graft-donor T cell macrochimerism also had high graft-versus-host to host-versus-graft clonal ratios in their allografts. Recipient marrow harbored GvH clones, some of which surfaced first in ileum or blood.

Repertoires were generated with immunoSEQ multiplex PCR, while TCRdb's copy carries only in-frame clones and drops some. The sample holds roughly 100,000 clones, roughly 93% seen once. This CDR3 contains 11 residues. V was trimmed by 11 bases and J by 6 bases, leaving 12 bases between them. Germline values: CDR1 SEHNR, CDR2 FQNEAQ (reference sequence). This clone was recorded once. No antigen is known for it. The sequence was obtained from a human donor who received an intestinal transplant. The chain has TRBV7-9 and TRBJ2-3; D unresolved. Sequenced material: unstimulated CD8+ T cells sorted from spleen or lymph node cells, taken before intestinal transplant. CDR3 nucleotide sequence: TGTGCCGGATCTTCCTCCGATACGCAGTATTTT. Amino acid sequence: CAGSSSDTQYF.